These 6 T cell receptor beta chains were all obtained from the same sample, sequenced in a study of graft-versus-host responses after intestinal transplantation. Assay used: immunoSEQ multiplex PCR; TCRdb lists only in-frame clones, some missing. Of 15,000 to 20,000 clones in the sample, 38% were seen once. This sample comprised alloreactive CD4+ T cells from a mixed lymphocyte reaction culture, obtained before intestinal transplant. Subset noted: CFSE-low proliferating T cells sorted from approximately six-day pre-transplant mixed lymphocyte reaction (GvH or HvG direction). The receptors were sampled from a human patient who received an intestinal transplant.

The gene calls are TRBV6-5 and TRBJ1-5; no firm D call. This CDR3 spans 15 amino acids. Between the trimmed V and J ends, which lost 4 bases and 4 bases, there was a span of 14 bases. CDR1 is MNHEY and CDR2 is SVGAGI in the germline V gene. CDR3 loop: CASSLSLGRNQPQHF. CDR3 DNA sequence: TGTGCCAGCAGTTTATCTTTGGGTCGAAATCAGCCCCAGCATTTT.

This clone was recorded a few times. The V and J genes are TRBV6-5 and TRBJ2-7, with 10 nucleotides matching TRBD2. The V gene end was trimmed by 9 bases and the J gene end by 2 bases; junction bases not matched to a gene: 7. Per the germline V gene, CDR1 is MNHEY and CDR2 is SVGAGI. The CDR3 consists of 14 residues. The CDR3 reads CASRLAGAPYEQYF. The DNA for the CDR3 is TGTGCCAGTAGGCTAGCGGGGGCCCCCTACGAGCAGTACTTC.

The rearrangement uses TRBV9 and TRBJ1-3; a possible D gene is TRBD1 (5 bases). CDR1 is SGDLS and CDR2 is YYNGEE in the germline V gene. V was trimmed by 0 bases and J by 4 bases, leaving 14 bases between them. The CDR3 length is 16 residues. CDR3 amino acids: CASSVVSGAAGNTIYF. The CDR3 DNA follows: TGTGCCAGCAGCGTAGTTAGCGGGGCTGCCGGAAACACCATATATTTT.

V is TRBV11-3 and J is TRBJ2-1; no firm D call. V was pared by 3 bases and J by 4 bases, with 13 bases between. Per germline, CDR1 SGHNT and CDR2 YENEEA. The CDR3 is made up of 15 amino acids. The CDR3 bases are TGTGCCAGCAGCTTGCCGTCTCGCAGATACAATGAGCAGTTCTTC. Translated, it gives CASSLPSRRYNEQFF.

The V call is TRBV6-5, the J call TRBJ1-6; 7 positions agree with TRBD1. Germline CDR1 and CDR2: MNHEY and SVGAGI. The CDR3 length is 15 residues. V gave up 5 bases and J gave up 9 bases; unmatched junction bases: 10. CDR3 protein: CASSQDRALSSPLHF. The CDR3 nucleotides are TGTGCCAGCAGTCAAGACAGGGCTCTTAGTTCACCCCTCCACTTT.

The chain has TRBV9 and TRBJ1-4; no definite D call. Trimming took 3 bases from V and 1 from J, leaving 10 bases between them. The CDR3 is 15 residues long. Germline-derived CDR1 and CDR2 are SGDLS and YYNGEE. CDR3 protein: CASSAREGTNEKLFF. In nucleotides, the CDR3 is TGTGCCAGCAGCGCCCGGGAAGGAACTAATGAAAAACTGTTTTTT.